The 9 T cell receptor beta chains reported below all come from one sample, sequenced in a study of cytomegalovirus exposure and HLA in healthy donors. In the PCR, 60 Vbeta and 13 Jbeta primers were used. Repertoires were generated with immunoSEQ multiplex PCR, while TCRdb's copy carries only in-frame clones and drops some. The sample yields 210,000 or so clones, roughly 76% seen once. The sample taken for sequencing was PBMCs. The receptors stem from a woman in her twenties or thirties in good health and CMV-seropositive.

The gene calls are TRBV30 and TRBJ1-5; D remains ambiguous. Germline V lookup: CDR1 GTSNPN, CDR2 SVGIG (reference sequence). This CDR3 has 14 residues. V was cut by 1 base and J by 2 bases, with 9 bases left in between. The chain's CDR3 is CAWSADTRNQPQHF. The CDR3 DNA reads TGTGCCTGGAGTGCCGACACCCGCAATCAGCCCCAGCATTTT.

This clone was recorded once. V is TRBV19 and J is TRBJ2-7; 8 bases align to TRBD1. There are 14 residues in the CDR3. From germline, CDR1 is LNHDA and CDR2 SQIVND (reference sequence). The trim removed 3 bases at V and 3 bases at J, leaving 4 bases unmatched. In DNA form, the CDR3 reads TGTGCCAGTAGTATCGGACAGGGATACTACGAGCAGTACTTC. Protein product: CASSIGQGYYEQYF.

This clone was detected a few times. The V gene is TRBV7-9, the J gene TRBJ2-4; possibly TRBD1 for D (6 bases). The CDR3 runs to 14 residues. CDR1 and CDR2 from the germline V gene are SEHNR and FQNEAQ (reference sequence). The ends were cut back, 5 bases at V and 5 bases at J, with 13 bases in the middle. The CDR3 nucleotides read TGTGCCAGCAGCCAGGGGTTCCGGCAAAACATTCAGTACTTC. Encoded protein: CASSQGFRQNIQYF. Looking up the rest from reference TRBV7-9 and TRBJ2-4 gives the full variable domain: DTGVSQNPRHKITKRGQNVTFRCDPISEHNRLYWYRQTLGQGPEFLTYFQNEAQLEKSRLLSDRFSAERPKGSFSTLEIQRTEQGDSAMYLCASSQGFRQNIQYFGAGTRLSVL.

This chain uses TRBV30 with TRBJ2-1, with D hard to call. The CDR3 is made up of 14 amino acids. Germline V gene data show CDR1 as GTSNPN and CDR2 as SVGIG (reference sequence). V was pared by 1 base and J by 9 bases, with 16 bases between. The CDR3 DNA is TGTGCCTGGAGTGCCTCCAGTTATTATGCTGAGCAGTTCTTC. It codes for CAWSASSYYAEQFF.

This sequence joins TRBV30 and TRBJ1-6; D might be TRBD1 (5 bases). V was clipped by 1 base and J by 7 bases, with 14 bases between them. The CDR3 contains 15 residues. Germline V gives CDR1 GTSNPN, CDR2 SVGIG (reference sequence). The CDR3 is CAWSALGGRNSPLHF. As DNA, the CDR3 is TGTGCCTGGAGTGCCCTCGGGGGACGAAATTCACCCCTCCACTTT.

The chain combines TRBV4-2 with TRBJ1-6; D is ambiguous. The V and J ends lost 0 bases and 1 base respectively, with 16 bases between them. CDR3 length equals 19 residues. The germline V gene has CDR1 LGHNA and CDR2 YNFKEQ. CDR3 bases: TGTGCCAGCAGCCAAGATCCTCCAAGCGGGGTTTCCTATAATTCACCCCTCCACTTT. Translated, it gives CASSQDPPSGVSYNSPLHF.

This clone came up once. The V call is TRBV2, the J call TRBJ2-7, with 7 bases lining up with TRBD1. This CDR3 has 14 amino acids. From germline, CDR1 is SNHLY and CDR2 FYNNEI. Germline trimming cut 10 bases from V and 1 base from J; bases unmatched to any gene: 10. Written as DNA, the CDR3 is TGTGCCACCGGAAGGGGGCTTTTATCCTACGAGCAGTACTTC. Amino acids: CATGRGLLSYEQYF.

The V call is TRBV9, the J call TRBJ2-7, with TRBD2 matching 7 bases. Germline-derived CDR1 and CDR2 are SGDLS and YYNGEE. J was trimmed by 3 bases and V by 2 bases; bases with no gene match: 5. This CDR3 has 14 residues. CDR3 sequence: CASSVDASGYEQYF. The DNA of the CDR3 is TGTGCCAGCAGCGTGGATGCTAGCGGCTACGAGCAGTACTTC.

The gene calls are TRBV9 and TRBJ1-6; tentative D call: TRBD1 (5 bases). This CDR3 spans 14 amino acids. CDR1 is SGDLS and CDR2 is YYNGEE in the germline V gene. Trimming cost V 2 bases and J 7 bases, with 10 bases left between them. Here the CDR3 reads CASSVQGGNSPLHF. CDR3 DNA sequence: TGTGCCAGCAGCGTGCAGGGAGGGAATTCACCCCTCCACTTT.